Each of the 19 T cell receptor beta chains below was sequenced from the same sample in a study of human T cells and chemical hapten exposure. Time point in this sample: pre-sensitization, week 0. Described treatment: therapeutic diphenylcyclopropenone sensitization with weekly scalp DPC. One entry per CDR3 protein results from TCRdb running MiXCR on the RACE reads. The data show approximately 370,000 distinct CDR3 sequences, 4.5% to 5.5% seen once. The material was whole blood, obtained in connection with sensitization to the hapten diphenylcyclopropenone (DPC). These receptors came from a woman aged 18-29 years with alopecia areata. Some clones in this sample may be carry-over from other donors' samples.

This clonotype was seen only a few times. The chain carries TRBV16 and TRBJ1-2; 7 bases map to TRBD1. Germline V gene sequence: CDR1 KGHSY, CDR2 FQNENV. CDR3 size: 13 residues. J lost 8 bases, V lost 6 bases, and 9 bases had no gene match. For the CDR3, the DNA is TGTGCCAGCAGACCCACAGGGGATGACGGCTACACCTTC. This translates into CASRPTGDDGYTF. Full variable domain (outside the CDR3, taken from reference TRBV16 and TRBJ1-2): GEEVAQTPKHLVRGEGQKAKLYCAPIKGHSYVFWYQQVLKNEFKFLISFQNENVFDETGMPKERFSAKCLPNSPCSLEIQATKLEDSAVYFCASRPTGDDGYTFGSGTRLTVV.

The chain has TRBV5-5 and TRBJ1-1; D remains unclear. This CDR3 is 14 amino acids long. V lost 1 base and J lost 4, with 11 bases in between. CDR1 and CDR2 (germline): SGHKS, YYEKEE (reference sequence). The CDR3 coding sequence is TGTGCCAGCAGCTTGATGCGTGGCGTCACTGAAGCTTTCTTT. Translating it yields CASSLMRGVTEAFF.

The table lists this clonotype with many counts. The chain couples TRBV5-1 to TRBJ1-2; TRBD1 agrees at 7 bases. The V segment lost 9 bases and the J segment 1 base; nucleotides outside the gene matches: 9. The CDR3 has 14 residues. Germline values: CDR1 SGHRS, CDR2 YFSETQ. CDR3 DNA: TGCGCCACCTCGCCCGGGACAGATAACTATGGCTACACCTTC. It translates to CATSPGTDNYGYTF.

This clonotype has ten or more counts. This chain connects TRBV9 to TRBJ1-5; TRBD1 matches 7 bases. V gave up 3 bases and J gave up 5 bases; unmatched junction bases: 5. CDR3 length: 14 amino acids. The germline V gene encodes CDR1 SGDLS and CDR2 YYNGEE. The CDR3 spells CASSEAGGDQPQHF. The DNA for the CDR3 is TGTGCCAGCAGCGAGGCAGGGGGAGATCAGCCCCAGCATTTT.

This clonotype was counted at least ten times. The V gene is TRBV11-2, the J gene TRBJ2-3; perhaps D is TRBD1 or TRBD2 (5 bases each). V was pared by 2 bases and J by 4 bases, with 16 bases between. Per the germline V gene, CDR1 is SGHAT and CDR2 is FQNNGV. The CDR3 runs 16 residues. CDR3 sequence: CASSLRGAGGPDTQYF. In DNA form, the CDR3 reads TGTGCCAGCAGCTTACGAGGGGCAGGAGGACCAGATACGCAGTATTTT.

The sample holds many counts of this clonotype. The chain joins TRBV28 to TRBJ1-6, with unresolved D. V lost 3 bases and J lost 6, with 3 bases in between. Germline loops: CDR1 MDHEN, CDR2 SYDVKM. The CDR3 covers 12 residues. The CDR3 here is CASSFINSPLHF. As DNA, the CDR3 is TGTGCCAGCAGTTTTATTAATTCACCCCTCCACTTT.

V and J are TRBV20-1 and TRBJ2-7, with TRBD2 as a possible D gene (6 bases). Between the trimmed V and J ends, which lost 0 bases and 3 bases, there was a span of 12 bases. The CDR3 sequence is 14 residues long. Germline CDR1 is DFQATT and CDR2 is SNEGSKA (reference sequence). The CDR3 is CSARDAGLNYEQYF. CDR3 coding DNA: TGCAGTGCTAGAGATGCAGGACTAAACTACGAGCAGTACTTC.

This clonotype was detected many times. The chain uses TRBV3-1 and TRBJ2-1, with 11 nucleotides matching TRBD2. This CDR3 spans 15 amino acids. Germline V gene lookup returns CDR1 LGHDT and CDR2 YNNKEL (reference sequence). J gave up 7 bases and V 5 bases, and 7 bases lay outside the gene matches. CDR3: CASSFLAGGLNEQFF. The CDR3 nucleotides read TGTGCCAGCAGCTTTTTAGCGGGGGGGCTTAATGAGCAGTTCTTC.

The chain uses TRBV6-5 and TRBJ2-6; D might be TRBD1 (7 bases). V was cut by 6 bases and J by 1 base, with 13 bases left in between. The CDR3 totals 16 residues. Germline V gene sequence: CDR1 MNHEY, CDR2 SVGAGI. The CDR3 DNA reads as TGTGCCAGCAGCCGGGACAGCGGGTCTGGGGCCAACGTCCTGACTTTC. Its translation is CASSRDSGSGANVLTF.

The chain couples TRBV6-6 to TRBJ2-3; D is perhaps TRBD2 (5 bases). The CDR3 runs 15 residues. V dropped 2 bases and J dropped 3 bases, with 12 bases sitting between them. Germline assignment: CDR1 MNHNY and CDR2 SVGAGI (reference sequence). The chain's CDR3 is CASSYNRGVTDTQYF. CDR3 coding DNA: TGTGCCAGCAGTTACAATCGGGGAGTGACAGATACGCAGTATTTT.

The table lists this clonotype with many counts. CDR3 loop: CASSPSSGGAIADTQYF. Here the CDR3 DNA reads TGCGCCAGCAGCCCTTCTAGCGGGGGGGCGATTGCAGATACGCAGTATTTT. The J gene is TRBJ2-3, the V gene TRBV5-1; 12 bases are shared with TRBD2. The CDR3 sequence is 17 residues long. Germline V gives CDR1 SGHRS, CDR2 YFSETQ. V lost 4 bases and J lost 4; bases outside the gene matches: 10.

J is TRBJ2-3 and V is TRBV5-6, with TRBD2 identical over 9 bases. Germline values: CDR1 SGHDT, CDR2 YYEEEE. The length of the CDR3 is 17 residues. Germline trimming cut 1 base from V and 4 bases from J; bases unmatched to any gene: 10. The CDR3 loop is CASSLLLAGGRPDTQYF. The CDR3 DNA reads TGTGCCAGCAGCTTGTTACTGGCGGGGGGGCGTCCAGATACGCAGTATTTT. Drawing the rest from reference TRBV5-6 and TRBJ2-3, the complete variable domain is DAGVTQSPTHLIKTRGQQVTLRCSPKSGHDTVSWYQQALGQGPQFIFQYYEEEERQRGNFPDRFSGHQFPNYSSELNVNALLLGDSALYLCASSLLLAGGRPDTQYFGPGTRLTVL.

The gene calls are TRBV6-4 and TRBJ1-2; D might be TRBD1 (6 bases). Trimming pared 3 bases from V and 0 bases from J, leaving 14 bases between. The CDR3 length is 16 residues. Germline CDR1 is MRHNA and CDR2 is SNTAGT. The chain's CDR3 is CASSEGAGESNYGYTF. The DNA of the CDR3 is TGTGCCAGCAGTGAGGGGGCAGGGGAGTCTAACTATGGCTACACCTTC.

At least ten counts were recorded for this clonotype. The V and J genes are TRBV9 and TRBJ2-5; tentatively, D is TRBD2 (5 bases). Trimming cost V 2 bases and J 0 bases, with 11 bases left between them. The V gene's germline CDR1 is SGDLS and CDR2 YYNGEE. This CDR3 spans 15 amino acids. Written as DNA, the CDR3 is TGTGCCAGCAGCGTCAACGGGGTGTACCAAGAGACCCAGTACTTC. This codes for CASSVNGVYQETQYF.

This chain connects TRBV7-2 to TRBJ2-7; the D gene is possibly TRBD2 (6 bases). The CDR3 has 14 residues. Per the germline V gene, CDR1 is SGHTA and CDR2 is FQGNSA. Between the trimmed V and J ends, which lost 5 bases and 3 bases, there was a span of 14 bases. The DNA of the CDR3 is TGTGCCAGCAGCCCGGGACTGCTGAACTACGAGCAGTACTTC. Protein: CASSPGLLNYEQYF.

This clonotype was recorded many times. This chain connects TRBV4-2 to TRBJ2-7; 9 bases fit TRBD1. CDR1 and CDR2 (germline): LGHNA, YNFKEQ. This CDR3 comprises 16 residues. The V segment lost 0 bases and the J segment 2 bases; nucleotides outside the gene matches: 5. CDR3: CASSQETGGAAYEQYF. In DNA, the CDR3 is TGTGCCAGCAGCCAAGAAACAGGGGGCGCCGCCTACGAGCAGTACTTC.

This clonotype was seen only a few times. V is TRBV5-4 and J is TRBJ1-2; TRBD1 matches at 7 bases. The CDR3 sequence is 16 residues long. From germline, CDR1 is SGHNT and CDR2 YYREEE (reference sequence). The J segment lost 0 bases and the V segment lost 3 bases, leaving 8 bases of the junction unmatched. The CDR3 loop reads CASSWETGQANYGYTF. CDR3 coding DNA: TGTGCCAGCAGCTGGGAGACAGGGCAAGCTAACTATGGCTACACCTTC.

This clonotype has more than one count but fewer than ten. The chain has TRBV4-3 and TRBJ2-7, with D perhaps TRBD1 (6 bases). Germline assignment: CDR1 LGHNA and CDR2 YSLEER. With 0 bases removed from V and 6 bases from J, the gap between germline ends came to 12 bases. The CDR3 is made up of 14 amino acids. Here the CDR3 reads CASSQDRGSVEQYF. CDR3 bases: TGCGCCAGCAGCCAAGACAGGGGCTCCGTCGAGCAGTACTTC.

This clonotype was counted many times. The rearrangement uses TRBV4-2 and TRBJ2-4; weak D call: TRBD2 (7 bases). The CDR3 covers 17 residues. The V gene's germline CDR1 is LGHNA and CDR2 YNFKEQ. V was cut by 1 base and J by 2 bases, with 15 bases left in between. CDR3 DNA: TGTGCCAGCAGCCAAGGCGGGAGCAGGGGTTCCAAAAACATTCAGTACTTC. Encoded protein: CASSQGGSRGSKNIQYF.